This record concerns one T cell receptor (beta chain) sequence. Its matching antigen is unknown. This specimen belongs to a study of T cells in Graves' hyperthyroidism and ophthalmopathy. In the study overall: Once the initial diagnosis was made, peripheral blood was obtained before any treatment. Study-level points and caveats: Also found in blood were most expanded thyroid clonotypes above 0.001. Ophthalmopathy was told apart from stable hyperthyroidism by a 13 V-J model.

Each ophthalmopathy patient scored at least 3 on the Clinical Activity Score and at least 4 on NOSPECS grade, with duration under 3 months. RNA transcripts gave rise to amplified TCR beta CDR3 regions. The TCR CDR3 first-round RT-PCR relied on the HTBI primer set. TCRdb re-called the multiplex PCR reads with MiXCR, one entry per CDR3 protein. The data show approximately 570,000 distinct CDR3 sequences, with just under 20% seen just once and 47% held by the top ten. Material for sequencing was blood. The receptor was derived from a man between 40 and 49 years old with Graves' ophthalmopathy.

In DNA form, the CDR3 reads TGTGCCAGCAGTGAAGCGCTGCTCCATTCACCCCTCCACTTT. It translates to CASSEALLHSPLHF. The chain couples TRBV2 to TRBJ1-6, with unresolved D. The CDR3 length is 14 residues. Germline V lookup: CDR1 SNHLY, CDR2 FYNNEI. The V and J ends lost 0 bases and 8 bases respectively, with 8 bases between them.